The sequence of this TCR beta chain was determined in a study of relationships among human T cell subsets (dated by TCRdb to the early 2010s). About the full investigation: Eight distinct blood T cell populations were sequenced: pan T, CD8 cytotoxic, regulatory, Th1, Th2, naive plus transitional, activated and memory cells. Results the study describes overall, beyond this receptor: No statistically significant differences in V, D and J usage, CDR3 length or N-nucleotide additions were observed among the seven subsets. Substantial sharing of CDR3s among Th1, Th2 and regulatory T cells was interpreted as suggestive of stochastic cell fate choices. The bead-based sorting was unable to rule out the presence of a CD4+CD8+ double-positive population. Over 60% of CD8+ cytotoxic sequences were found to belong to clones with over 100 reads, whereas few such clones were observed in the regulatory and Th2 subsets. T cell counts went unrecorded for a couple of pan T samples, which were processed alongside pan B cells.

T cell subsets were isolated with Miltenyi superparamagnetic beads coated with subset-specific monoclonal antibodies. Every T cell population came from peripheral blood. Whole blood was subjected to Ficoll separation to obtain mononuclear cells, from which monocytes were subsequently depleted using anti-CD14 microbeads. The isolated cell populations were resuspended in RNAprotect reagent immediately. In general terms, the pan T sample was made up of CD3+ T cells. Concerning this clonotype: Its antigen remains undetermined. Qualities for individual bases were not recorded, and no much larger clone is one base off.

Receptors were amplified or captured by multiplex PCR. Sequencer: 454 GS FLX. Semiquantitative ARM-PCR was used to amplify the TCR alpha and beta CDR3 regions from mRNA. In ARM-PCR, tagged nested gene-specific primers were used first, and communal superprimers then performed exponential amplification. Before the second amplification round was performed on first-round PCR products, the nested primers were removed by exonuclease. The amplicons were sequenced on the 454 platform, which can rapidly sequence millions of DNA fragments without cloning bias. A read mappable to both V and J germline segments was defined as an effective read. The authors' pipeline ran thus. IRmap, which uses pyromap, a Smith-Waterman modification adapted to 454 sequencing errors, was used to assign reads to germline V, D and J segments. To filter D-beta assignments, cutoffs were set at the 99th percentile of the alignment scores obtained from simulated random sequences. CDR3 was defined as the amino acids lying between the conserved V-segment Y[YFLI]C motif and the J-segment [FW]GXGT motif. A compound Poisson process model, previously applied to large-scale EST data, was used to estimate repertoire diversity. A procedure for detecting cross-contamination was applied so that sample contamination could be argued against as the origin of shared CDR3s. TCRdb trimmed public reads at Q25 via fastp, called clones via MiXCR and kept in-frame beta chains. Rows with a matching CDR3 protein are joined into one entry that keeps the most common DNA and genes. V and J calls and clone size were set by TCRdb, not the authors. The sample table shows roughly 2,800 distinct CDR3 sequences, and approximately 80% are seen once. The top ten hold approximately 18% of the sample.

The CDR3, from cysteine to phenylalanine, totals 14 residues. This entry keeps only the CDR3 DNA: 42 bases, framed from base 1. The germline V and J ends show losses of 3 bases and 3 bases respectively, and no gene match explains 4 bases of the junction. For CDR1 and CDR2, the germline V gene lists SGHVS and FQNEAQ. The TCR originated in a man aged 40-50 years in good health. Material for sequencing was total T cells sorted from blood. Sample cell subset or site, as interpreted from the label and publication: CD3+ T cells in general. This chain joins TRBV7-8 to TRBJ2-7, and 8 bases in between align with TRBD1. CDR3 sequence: CASSLDRENYEQYF. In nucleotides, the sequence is TGTGCCAGCAGCTTGGACAGGGAGAACTACGAGCAGTACTTC.